This T cell receptor beta chain stems from a study of cytomegalovirus exposure and HLA in healthy donors. Regarding this clone: Its antigen is undetermined.

Study observations and caveats: The study flagged approximately 180 TCR beta chains as cytomegalovirus-associated.

Trimming shortened V by 4 bases and J by 0 bases, and 14 bases separated the two germline ends. CDR1 and CDR2 (germline): SGDLS, YYNGEE. CDR3 length: 16 residues. The assay was immunoSEQ multiplex PCR, and TCRdb's table has in-frame clones only and misses some. The repertoire consists of over 85,000 clones, with roughly 92% occurring once and the leading ten covering less than 1.5%. The receptor comes from a woman aged 25 to 39 in good health and CMV-seropositive. Sequenced: PBMCs. The chain links TRBV9 to TRBJ2-1, with D possibly TRBD2 on 5 matching bases. The chain's CDR3 is CASSPRTTSSYNEQFF. DNA for the CDR3: TGTGCCAGCAGCCCGAGAACCACTAGCTCCTACAATGAGCAGTTCTTC.